Following are 14 T cell receptor beta chains from one sample sequenced in a study of T cell responses to AZD1222 COVID-19 vaccine. The protocol was immunoSEQ multiplex PCR, while the TCRdb copy is restricted to in-frame clones and leaves out a portion. The sample comprises 200,000 or so clones, approximately 92% of which are singletons, and over 9.5% rests with the top ten. The specimen was peripheral blood, collected on day 0 of AZD1222 vaccination. The receptors originated from an adult in good health.

The chain recombines TRBV28 with TRBJ1-1, with no clear D. The CDR3 has 11 residues. CDR1 MDHEN and CDR2 SYDVKM come from the germline V gene. V was pared by 3 bases and J by 11 bases, with 10 bases between. Here the CDR3 DNA reads TGTGCCAGCAGTTTCGCAGCGGGGGCTTTCTTT. The encoded protein is CASSFAAGAFF.

This chain joins TRBV6-5 and TRBJ1-1; 7 positions agree with TRBD1. Germline trimming cut 7 bases from V and 4 bases from J; bases unmatched to any gene: 6. Germline CDR1 reads MNHEY; CDR2 reads SVGAGI. The length of the CDR3 is 13 residues. The CDR3 reads CASNQGEVTEAFF. The CDR3, as DNA: TGTGCCAGCAACCAGGGGGAGGTCACTGAAGCTTTCTTT.

This chain uses TRBV9 with TRBJ1-1; no clear D gene. The V and J ends lost 0 bases and 8 bases respectively, with 11 bases between them. Germline V gene sequence: CDR1 SGDLS, CDR2 YYNGEE. The CDR3 length is 13 residues. This CDR3 is CASSVAGPQEAFF. The DNA for the CDR3 is TGTGCCAGCAGCGTAGCTGGCCCACAGGAAGCTTTCTTT.

Here the CDR3 DNA reads TGTGCCAGCAGTTACTCAACTCAGAGTCAGCCCCAGCATTTT. Its protein product is CASSYSTQSQPQHF. The chain links TRBV6-5 to TRBJ1-5, with D hard to call. CDR1 MNHEY and CDR2 SVGAGI come from the germline V gene. This CDR3 is 14 amino acids long. Trimming took 0 bases from V and 6 from J, leaving 9 bases between them.

V gene TRBV6-5 combines with J gene TRBJ1-5; TRBD1 might be the D (5 bases). V was clipped by 2 bases and J by 5 bases, with 10 bases between them. The CDR3 contains 14 residues. Germline CDR1 reads MNHEY; CDR2 reads SVGAGI. The CDR3 nucleotides are TGTGCCAGCAGTTACGAGGGGAGGGATCAGCCCCAGCATTTT. It is translated as CASSYEGRDQPQHF.

The genes are TRBV7-6 and TRBJ2-2, with 14 bases fitting TRBD2. CDR1 SGHVS and CDR2 FNYEAQ come from the germline V gene. J gave up 3 bases and V 6 bases, and 9 bases lay outside the gene matches. The CDR3 runs to 18 residues. CDR3 sequence: CASSYWTSGGRYTGELFF. The CDR3 nucleotides read TGTGCCAGCAGTTACTGGACTAGCGGGGGGCGATACACCGGGGAGCTGTTTTTT. Looking up the rest from reference TRBV7-6 and TRBJ2-2 gives the full variable domain: GAGVSQSPRYKVTKRGQDVALRCDPISGHVSLYWYRQALGQGPEFLTYFNYEAQQDKSGLPNDRFSAERPEGSISTLTIQRTEQRDSAMYRCASSYWTSGGRYTGELFFGEGSRLTVL.

This chain connects TRBV28 to TRBJ1-1, with 12 bases that match TRBD1. The length of the CDR3 is 15 residues. J was trimmed by 6 bases and V by 6 bases; bases with no gene match: 8. Looked up from germline, CDR1 is MDHEN and CDR2 is SYDVKM. CDR3 DNA: TGTGCCAGCAGATCGGGACAGGGGGCATTGGCTGAAGCTTTCTTT. The encoded protein is CASRSGQGALAEAFF. Variable domain in full (rest from reference TRBV28 and TRBJ1-1): DVKVTQSSRYLVKRTGEKVFLECVQDMDHENMFWYRQDPGLGLRLIYFSYDVKMKEKGDIPEGYSVSREKKERFSLILESASTNQTSMYLCASRSGQGALAEAFFGQGTRLTVV.

CDR3 coding DNA: TGTGCCAGTAGTCTTGGGACAGCCTCTGGAAACACCATATATTTT. Protein sequence: CASSLGTASGNTIYF. J is TRBJ1-3 and V is TRBV19, with TRBD1 identical over 7 bases. From germline, CDR1 is LNHDA and CDR2 SQIVND (reference sequence). J gave up 0 bases and V 5 bases, and 4 bases lay outside the gene matches. CDR3 length: 15 residues.

J is TRBJ2-7 and V is TRBV27; 9 bases fit TRBD2. The length of the CDR3 is 15 residues. Germline assignment: CDR1 MNHEY and CDR2 SMNVEV (reference sequence). The ends lost 0 bases at V and 10 bases at J; junction bases unmatched: 10. The CDR3 sequence: CASSLSRGGREIQYF. DNA of the CDR3: TGTGCCAGCAGTTTATCGAGAGGCGGGAGGGAAATCCAGTACTTC.

This clone occurred once. The chain joins TRBV28 to TRBJ1-4; no definite D call. With 3 bases removed from V and 6 bases from J, the gap between germline ends came to 17 bases. Germline V gene sequence: CDR1 MDHEN, CDR2 SYDVKM. The CDR3 runs to 16 residues. The CDR3 region has the DNA TGTGCCAGCAGTTTTGGATCTATCGGAGACTATGAAAAACTGTTTTTT. As protein: CASSFGSIGDYEKLFF. The whole variable domain, filled in from reference TRBV28 and TRBJ1-4, reads DVKVTQSSRYLVKRTGEKVFLECVQDMDHENMFWYRQDPGLGLRLIYFSYDVKMKEKGDIPEGYSVSREKKERFSLILESASTNQTSMYLCASSFGSIGDYEKLFFGSGTQLSVL.

The chain recombines TRBV28 with TRBJ1-3; unclear D gene. The CDR3 is 13 amino acids. V lost 6 bases to trimming and J lost 3 bases, with 9 bases between them. The germline V gene encodes CDR1 MDHEN and CDR2 SYDVKM. The CDR3 DNA reads TGTGCCAGCAGGCCCAAAGGTGGAAACACCATATATTTT. This sequence encodes CASRPKGGNTIYF.

The CDR3 DNA follows: TGTGCCAGTAGTAGACAGTTGGTCCCTAGTCAGCCCCAGCATTTT. Amino acid sequence: CASSRQLVPSQPQHF. The gene calls are TRBV19 and TRBJ1-5, with D possibly being TRBD1 (5 bases). The CDR3 is made up of 15 amino acids. The V gene's germline CDR1 is LNHDA and CDR2 SQIVND (reference sequence). V was cut by 4 bases and J by 6 bases, with 16 bases left in between.

This chain joins TRBV19 and TRBJ2-2; D not resolved. V was pared by 5 bases and J by 8 bases, with 9 bases between. This CDR3 is built from 12 residues. CDR1 LNHDA and CDR2 SQIVND come from the germline V gene (reference sequence). CDR3 sequence reads: CASSPPLGELFF. The DNA for the CDR3 is TGTGCCAGTAGTCCTCCCTTGGGGGAGCTGTTTTTT.

The V call is TRBV29-1, the J call TRBJ1-2; 8 bases fit TRBD1. This CDR3 comprises 16 residues. With V trimmed by 1 base and J by 3 bases, 10 bases remained unmatched. Germline V CDR1 and CDR2: SQVTM, ANQGSEA. Here the CDR3 reads CSVEAGGQGPYYGYTF. The CDR3, as DNA: TGCAGCGTTGAAGCTGGAGGACAGGGCCCCTACTATGGCTACACCTTC. Full variable domain (rest looked up from reference TRBV29-1 and TRBJ1-2): SAVISQKPSRDICQRGTSLTIQCQVDSQVTMMFWYRQQPGQSLTLIATANQGSEATYESGFVIDKFPISRPNLTFSTLTVSNMSPEDSSIYLCSVEAGGQGPYYGYTFGSGTRLTVV.